The clone carrying this TCR beta chain has only a few counts. The record originates from a study of blood T cell repertoires in COVID-19. Whole-study context: Specimens from acute and convalescent COVID-19 originated in the United States, Italy and Spain. Sources were T cells, B-cell-depleted T cells, or PBMCs; the material itself was cDNA or gDNA.

The authors' processing: How many nucleated cells were present was estimated from reference gene primer amplification. Measured with immunoSEQ multiplex PCR; TCRdb has only the in-frame clones, and not every one. Clonal size and the V and J genes are those of that table, whereas D and trimming came from the DNA. The table has around 63,000 clones, around 86% seen once; the top ten hold 25% to 35%. V shed 5 bases, J shed 6 bases, and the junction held 12 bases outside the gene matches. The CDR3 sequence is 16 residues long. Per germline, CDR1 LNHDA and CDR2 SQIVND (reference sequence). This chain links TRBV19 with TRBJ2-3; 9 positions match TRBD2. The receptor comes from a woman at least 80 years old with active or convalescent COVID-19. Material for sequencing was peripheral blood. The CDR3 nucleotides read TGTGCCAGTAGTGTCCCGGGGCGGGGGGGCCGCGATACGCAGTATTTT. This translates into CASSVPGRGGRDTQYF.